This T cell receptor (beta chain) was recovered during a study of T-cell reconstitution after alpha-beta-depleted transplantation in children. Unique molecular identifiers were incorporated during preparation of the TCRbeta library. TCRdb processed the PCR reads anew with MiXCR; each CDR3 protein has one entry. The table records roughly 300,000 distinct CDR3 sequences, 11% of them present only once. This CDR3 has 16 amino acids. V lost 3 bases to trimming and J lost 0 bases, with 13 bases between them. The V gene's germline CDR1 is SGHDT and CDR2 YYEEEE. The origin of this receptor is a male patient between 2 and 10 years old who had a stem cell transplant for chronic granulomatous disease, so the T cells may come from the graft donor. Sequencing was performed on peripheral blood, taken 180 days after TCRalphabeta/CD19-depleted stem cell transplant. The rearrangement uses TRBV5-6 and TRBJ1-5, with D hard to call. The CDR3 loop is CASSWSAADSNQPQHF. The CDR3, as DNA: TGTGCCAGCAGCTGGTCGGCTGCAGATAGCAATCAGCCCCAGCATTTT.